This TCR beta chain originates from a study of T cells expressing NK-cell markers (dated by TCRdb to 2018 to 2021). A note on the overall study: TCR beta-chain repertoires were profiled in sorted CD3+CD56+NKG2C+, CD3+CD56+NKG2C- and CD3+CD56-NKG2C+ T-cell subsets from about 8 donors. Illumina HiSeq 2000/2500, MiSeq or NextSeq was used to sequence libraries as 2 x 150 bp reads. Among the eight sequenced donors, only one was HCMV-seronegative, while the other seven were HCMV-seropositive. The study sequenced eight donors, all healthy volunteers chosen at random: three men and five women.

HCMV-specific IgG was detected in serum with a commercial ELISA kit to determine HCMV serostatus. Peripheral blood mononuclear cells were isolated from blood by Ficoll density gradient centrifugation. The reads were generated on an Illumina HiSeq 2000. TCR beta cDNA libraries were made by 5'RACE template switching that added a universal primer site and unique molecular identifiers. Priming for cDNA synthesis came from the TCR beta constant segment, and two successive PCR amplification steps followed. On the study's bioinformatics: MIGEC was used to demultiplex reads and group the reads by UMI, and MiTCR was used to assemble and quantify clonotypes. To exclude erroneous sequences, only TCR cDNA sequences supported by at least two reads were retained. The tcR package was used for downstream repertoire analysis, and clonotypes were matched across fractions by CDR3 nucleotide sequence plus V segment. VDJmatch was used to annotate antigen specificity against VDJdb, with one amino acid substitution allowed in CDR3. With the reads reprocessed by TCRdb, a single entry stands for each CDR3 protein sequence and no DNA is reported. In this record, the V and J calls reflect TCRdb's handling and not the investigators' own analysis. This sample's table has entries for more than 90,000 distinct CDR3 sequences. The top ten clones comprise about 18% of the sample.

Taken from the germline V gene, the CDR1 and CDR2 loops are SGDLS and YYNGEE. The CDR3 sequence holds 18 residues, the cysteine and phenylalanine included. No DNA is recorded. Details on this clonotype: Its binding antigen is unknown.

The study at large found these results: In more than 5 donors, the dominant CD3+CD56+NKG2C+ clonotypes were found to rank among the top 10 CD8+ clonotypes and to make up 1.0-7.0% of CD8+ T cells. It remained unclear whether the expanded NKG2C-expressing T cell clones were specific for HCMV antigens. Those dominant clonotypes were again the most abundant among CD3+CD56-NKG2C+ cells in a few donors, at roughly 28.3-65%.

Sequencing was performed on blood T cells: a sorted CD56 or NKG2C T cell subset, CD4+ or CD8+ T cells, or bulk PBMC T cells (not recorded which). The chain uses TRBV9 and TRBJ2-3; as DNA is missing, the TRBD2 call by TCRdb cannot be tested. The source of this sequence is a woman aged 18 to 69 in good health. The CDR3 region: CASSPGLAGGLVTDTQYF.